Presented here are 12 T cell receptor beta chains from one specimen sequenced in a study of cytomegalovirus exposure and HLA in healthy donors (dated by TCRdb to 2015 to 2018). Libraries were prepared through the immunoSEQ multiplex PCR assay. For the multiplex PCR, a mixture combining 60 forward primers for TCR Vbeta segments and 13 reverse primers for TCR Jbeta segments was used. In TCRdb, the immuneACCESS table is reduced to in-frame sequences with V and J assigned. These tables do not hold every clone; where another copy was compared, an unresolved V gene accounts for under half, and the others remain unexplained. The sample table holds 180,000 or so clones, of which 82% were seen once. 1.5% of the sample belongs to the ten largest clones. Specimen: PBMCs. The receptors originated from a man between 40 and 49 years old in good health and CMV-seronegative.

The gene calls are TRBV28 and TRBJ2-3; 9 bases align to TRBD2. V was pared by 3 bases and J by 3 bases, with 4 bases of the junction left unmatched. CDR3 length: 15 residues. Germline-derived CDR1 and CDR2 are MDHEN and SYDVKM. The CDR3 nucleotides are TGTGCCAGCAGTTTTGCGGGAGGGGGTACAGATACGCAGTATTTT. This translates into CASSFAGGGTDTQYF.

In DNA, the CDR3 is TGTGCCAGCTCCTCTTCGGACAGCTCTGGAAACACCATATATTTT. This gives the protein CASSSSDSSGNTIYF. V usage is TRBV28 and J usage is TRBJ1-3, with TRBD1 as a possible D gene (6 bases). V was cut by 8 bases and J by 0 bases, with 14 bases left in between. The CDR3 has 15 amino acids. Germline V gene data show CDR1 as MDHEN and CDR2 as SYDVKM.

This clone was counted only a few times. The chain has TRBV5-1 and TRBJ2-5, with TRBD2 matching over 10 bases. Germline trimming cut 0 bases from V and 3 bases from J; bases unmatched to any gene: 5. This CDR3 spans 16 amino acids. Looked up from germline, CDR1 is SGHRS and CDR2 is YFSETQ. CDR3 in amino acids: CASSLGLAGVEETQYF. The CDR3 DNA is TGCGCCAGCAGCTTGGGTCTAGCGGGGGTTGAAGAGACCCAGTACTTC. Together with reference TRBV5-1 and TRBJ2-5, the CDR3 gives the full variable domain: KAGVTQTPRYLIKTRGQQVTLSCSPISGHRSVSWYQQTPGQGLQFLFEYFSETQRNKGNFPGRFSGRQFSNSRSEMNVSTLELGDSALYLCASSLGLAGVEETQYFGPGTRLLVL.

The rearrangement joins TRBV4-1 to TRBJ2-1; a possible D gene is TRBD1 (6 bases). The V end lost 5 bases, the J end lost 2 bases, and 19 bases lay between the germline ends. Germline V gives CDR1 MGHRA, CDR2 YSYEKL. This CDR3 region has 17 residues. The chain's CDR3 is CASSSKTAQGPYNEQFF. Here the CDR3 DNA reads TGCGCCAGCAGCTCCAAGACAGCACAGGGACCCTACAATGAGCAGTTCTTC.

The CDR3: CASSPWPPGLATGELFF. CDR3 in DNA: TGTGCCAGCAGCCCCTGGCCTCCGGGACTAGCGACCGGGGAGCTGTTTTTT. The chain has TRBV7-2 and TRBJ2-2, with 10 bases identical to TRBD2. The CDR3 extends over 17 amino acids. Germline CDR1 reads SGHTA; CDR2 reads FQGNSA. Losses at the gene ends were 5 bases for V and 5 bases for J; bases not matched to a gene: 11.

This sequence joins TRBV15 and TRBJ1-2; D is uncertain. Germline values: CDR1 LNHNV, CDR2 YYDKDF (reference sequence). This CDR3 contains 13 residues. V was cut by 10 bases and J by 4 bases, with 16 bases left in between. CDR3 amino acids: CAISGEYVYGYTF. CDR3 coding DNA: TGTGCCATCTCCGGGGAGTATGTCTATGGCTACACCTTC.

The gene calls are TRBV7-2 and TRBJ1-5, with D tentatively TRBD1 (5 bases). V lost 8 bases to trimming and J lost 3 bases, with 17 bases between them. This CDR3 comprises 15 residues. Germline-derived CDR1 and CDR2 are SGHTA and FQGNSA. The CDR3, as DNA: TGTGCCAGCTCACTAGCGGGGGGTTACAATCAGCCCCAGCATTTT. Encoded protein: CASSLAGGYNQPQHF.

The chain uses TRBV5-6 and TRBJ2-1; 14 bases line up with TRBD2. There are 19 residues in the CDR3. CDR1 and CDR2 from the germline V gene are SGHDT and YYEEEE. The trim removed 4 bases at V and 1 base at J, leaving 10 bases unmatched. Here the CDR3 DNA reads TGTGCCAGCAGCCCGGCCGGGACTAGCGGGGGCCATTCCTACAATGAGCAGTTCTTC. It translates to CASSPAGTSGGHSYNEQFF. Filled out from reference TRBV5-6 and TRBJ2-1, the complete variable domain reads DAGVTQSPTHLIKTRGQQVTLRCSPKSGHDTVSWYQQALGQGPQFIFQYYEEEERQRGNFPDRFSGHQFPNYSSELNVNALLLGDSALYLCASSPAGTSGGHSYNEQFFGPGTRLTVL.

This clone has only one observation. The chain uses TRBV28 and TRBJ1-5; the match to TRBD1 covers 8 bases. The CDR3 is 16 amino acids. J gave up 2 bases and V 8 bases, and 11 bases lay outside the gene matches. The germline V gene has CDR1 MDHEN and CDR2 SYDVKM. In nucleotides, the CDR3 is TGTGCCAGCCGAGTACAGGGGGAAAGGGGCAATCAGCCCCAGCATTTT. This encodes CASRVQGERGNQPQHF.

For the CDR3, the DNA is TGTGCCAGCAGCCGACCCGGGACAGGCCCCAAGTTCTTC. Translation: CASSRPGTGPKFF. The rearrangement uses TRBV27 and TRBJ2-1; 8 positions agree with TRBD1. The CDR3 runs to 13 residues. After removal of 6 bases from V and 14 bases from J, the junction contained 12 bases not matched to a gene. Germline loops: CDR1 MNHEY, CDR2 SMNVEV (reference sequence).

The chain uses TRBV7-8 and TRBJ1-3, with D possibly matching TRBD1 (6 bases). V shed 2 bases and J shed 0 bases, with 20 bases lying between them. The length of the CDR3 is 19 residues. Per germline, CDR1 SGHVS and CDR2 FQNEAQ. CDR3 protein: CASSLSQGPISSSGNTIYF. CDR3 DNA: TGTGCCAGCAGCTTAAGTCAGGGGCCGATCAGCTCCTCTGGAAACACCATATATTTT.

V usage is TRBV5-1 and J usage is TRBJ2-7; 9 nucleotides match TRBD2. V trimming: 0 bases; J trimming: 5 bases; junction bases outside the gene matches: 6. This CDR3 spans 15 amino acids. The germline gives CDR1 SGHRS, CDR2 YFSETQ. CDR3 sequence (DNA): TGCGCCAGCAGCTTGGTATCGCGGGGGGGTGACGAGCAGTACTTC. The encoded protein is CASSLVSRGGDEQYF.